A single sample gave rise to the 11 T cell receptor beta chains below, sequenced in a study of molecular identifiers for immune sequencing clone quantification. TCRdb re-called the PCR reads through MiXCR, storing one row per CDR3 protein. The repertoire holds about 640,000 distinct CDR3 sequences, about 20% seen once, with roughly 0.83% in the top ten. Sequenced input: naive CD8+ T cells from blood, with Jurkat cell RNA spiked in. Subset given: FACS-sorted CD8+CD4-CCR7+CD45RA+ naive T cells. The receptors shown here come from a human donor in good health. Some libraries in this study had Jurkat cell RNA spiked in.

On this clonotype itself: A read error may explain this, as a much larger clone is one base away. The chain employs TRBV6-5 and TRBJ1-1, with 8 bases matching TRBD1. CDR3 length: 14 residues. The junction had 6 bases not matched to a gene; V was cut back by 5 bases and J by 4 bases. Germline CDR1 is MNHEY and CDR2 is SVGAGI. CDR3 DNA sequence: TGTGCCAGCAGTCGACAGGGGTCCCGCACTGAAGCTTTCTTT. Its translation: CASSRQGSRTEAFF.

The sample holds many counts of this clonotype. This chain uses TRBV2 with TRBJ2-7, with TRBD1 matching over 8 bases. This CDR3 contains 16 residues. Germline CDR1 is SNHLY and CDR2 is FYNNEI. The trim removed 6 bases at V and 4 bases at J, leaving 14 bases unmatched. CDR3 coding DNA: TGTGCCAGCAGCGCCCTAGAACAGGGGGTGTTGTACGAGCAGTACTTC. Amino acids: CASSALEQGVLYEQYF. Complete variable domain (other parts from reference TRBV2 and TRBJ2-7): EPEVTQTPSHQVTQMGQEVILRCVPISNHLYFYWYRQILGQKVEFLVSFYNNEISEKSEIFDDQFSVERPDGSNFTLKIRSTKLEDSAMYFCASSALEQGVLYEQYFGPGTRLTVT.

This clonotype came up many times. This chain uses TRBV6-5 with TRBJ1-5, with D uncertain. The CDR3 is made up of 10 amino acids. CDR1 is MNHEY and CDR2 is SVGAGI in the germline V gene. The V end lost 8 bases, the J end lost 10 bases, and 9 bases lay between the germline ends. CDR3 amino acids: CASYRSPQHF. The CDR3 nucleotides are TGTGCCAGCTATCGAAGTCCCCAGCATTTT.

This clonotype was counted a few times. The genes are TRBV6-5 and TRBJ2-1; unclear D gene. CDR3 length: 12 residues. CDR1 MNHEY and CDR2 SVGAGI come from the germline V gene. Trimming left V 6 bases short and J 5 bases short, with 8 bases between. This CDR3 reads CASSKTDNEQFF. The CDR3 bases are TGTGCCAGCAGCAAGACGGACAATGAGCAGTTCTTC.

This clonotype was found many times. This chain connects TRBV2 to TRBJ2-7, with TRBD2 matching over 10 bases. V was pared by 2 bases and J by 3 bases, with 7 bases of the junction left unmatched. Germline V gene sequence: CDR1 SNHLY, CDR2 FYNNEI. The CDR3 spans 16 residues. The CDR3 nucleotides are TGTGCCAGCAGTGAATTTACTAGCGGGGCCGGCTACGAGCAGTACTTC. It translates to CASSEFTSGAGYEQYF.

This clonotype was seen repeatedly, ten times or more. CDR3 in amino acids: CSARDGGVDEQFF. CDR3 DNA: TGCAGTGCTAGAGACGGTGGGGTGGATGAGCAGTTCTTC. J is TRBJ2-1 and V is TRBV20-1; D gene ambiguous. Germline V gene lookup returns CDR1 DFQATT and CDR2 SNEGSKA (reference sequence). The CDR3 spans 13 residues. With 0 bases removed from V and 8 bases from J, the gap between germline ends came to 11 bases.

Note on this clonotype: Given the absence of the conserved phenylalanine or tryptophan at the CDR3 end, a read error is likely. The CDR3 loop is CASSSQDRGHNEQFL. The CDR3 DNA sequence: TGTGCCAGCAGCTCACAGGACAGGGGGCATAATGAGCAGTTCTTA. The chain recombines TRBV5-3 with TRBJ2-1; 11 nucleotides line up with TRBD1. TRBV5-3 is an ORF, and what it does is uncertain. This CDR3 is built from 15 residues.

As for this clonotype: A much larger clone is a single base away; this may be a read error. J is TRBJ1-1 and V is TRBV9, with a weak D call TRBD1 (6 bases). V dropped 5 bases and J dropped 5 bases, with 13 bases sitting between them. The CDR3 consists of 13 residues. The germline V gene has CDR1 SGDLS and CDR2 YYNGEE. The CDR3 is CASRGGKGTEAFF. The CDR3 nucleotides are TGTGCCAGCAGAGGGGGGAAGGGGACTGAAGCTTTCTTT.

This clonotype was counted at least ten times. J is TRBJ1-5 and V is TRBV24-1; the D gene is possibly TRBD1 (5 bases). Per germline, CDR1 KGHDR and CDR2 SFDVKD. The ends were cut back, 11 bases at V and 2 bases at J, with 9 bases in the middle. This CDR3 comprises 12 residues. The CDR3 here is CASRECNQPQHF. CDR3 DNA: TGTGCCAGCAGGGAGTGCAATCAGCCCCAGCATTTT.

Many counts were recorded for this clonotype. The chain couples TRBV18 to TRBJ1-2; D gene ambiguous. This CDR3 contains 14 residues. With 0 bases removed from V and 2 bases from J, the gap between germline ends came to 7 bases. In germline, CDR1 is KGHSH, CDR2 LQKENI. The CDR3 nucleotides are TGTGCCAGCTCACCACCGGGGATGAACTATGGCTACACCTTC. This translates into CASSPPGMNYGYTF. Complete variable domain (other parts from reference TRBV18 and TRBJ1-2): NAGVMQNPRHLVRRRGQEARLRCSPMKGHSHVYWYRQLPEEGLKFMVYLQKENIIDESGMPKERFSAEFPKEGPSILRIQQVVRGDSAAYFCASSPPGMNYGYTFGSGTRLTVV.

As to this clonotype: Compared with germline, one end of the junction differs, possibly owing to a read error. The chain employs TRBV5-6 and TRBJ2-2, with D possibly matching TRBD2 (5 bases). This CDR3 has 15 amino acids. Germline V gene data show CDR1 as SGHDT and CDR2 as YYEEEE. Written as DNA, the CDR3 is TGTGCCAGCAGCTTGACACACCTCGACACCGGGGAGCTGTCTTTT. Protein: CASSLTHLDTGELSF.